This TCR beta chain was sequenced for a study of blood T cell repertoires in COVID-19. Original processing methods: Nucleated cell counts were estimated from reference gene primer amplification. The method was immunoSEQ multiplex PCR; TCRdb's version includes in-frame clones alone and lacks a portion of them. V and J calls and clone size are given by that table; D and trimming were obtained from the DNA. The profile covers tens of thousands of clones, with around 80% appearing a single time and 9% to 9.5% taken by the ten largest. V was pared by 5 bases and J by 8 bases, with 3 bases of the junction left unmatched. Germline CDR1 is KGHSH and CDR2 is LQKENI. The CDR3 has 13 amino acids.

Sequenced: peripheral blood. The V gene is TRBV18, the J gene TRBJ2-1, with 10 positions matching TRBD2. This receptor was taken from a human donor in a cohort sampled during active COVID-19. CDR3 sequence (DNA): TGTGCCAGCTCATCAGGGACTAGCGATGAGCAGTTCTTC. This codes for CASSSGTSDEQFF. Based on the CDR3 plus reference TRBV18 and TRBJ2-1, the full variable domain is NAGVMQNPRHLVRRRGQEARLRCSPMKGHSHVYWYRQLPEEGLKFMVYLQKENIIDESGMPKERFSAEFPKEGPSILRIQQVVRGDSAAYFCASSSGTSDEQFFGPGTRLTVL.